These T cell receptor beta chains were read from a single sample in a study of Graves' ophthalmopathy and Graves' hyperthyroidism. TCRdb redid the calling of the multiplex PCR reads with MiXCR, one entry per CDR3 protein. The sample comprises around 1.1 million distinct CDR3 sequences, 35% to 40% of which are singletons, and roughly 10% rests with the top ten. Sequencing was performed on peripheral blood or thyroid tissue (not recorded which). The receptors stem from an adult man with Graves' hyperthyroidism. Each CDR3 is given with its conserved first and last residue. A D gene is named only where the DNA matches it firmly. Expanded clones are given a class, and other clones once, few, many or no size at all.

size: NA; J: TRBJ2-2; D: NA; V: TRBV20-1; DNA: TGCAGCTTAGATGTGGGGGCCGGGGAGCTGTTTTTT; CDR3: CSLDVGAGELFF
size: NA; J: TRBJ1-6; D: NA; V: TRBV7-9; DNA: TGTGCCAGCAGCCGAGAGTCGGGCCATTCACCCCTCCACTTT; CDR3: CASSRESGHSPLHF
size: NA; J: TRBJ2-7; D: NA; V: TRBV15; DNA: TGTGCCACCAGCAGAGAGGGCGGCCGAACCTACGAGCAGTACTTC; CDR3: CATSREGGRTYEQYF
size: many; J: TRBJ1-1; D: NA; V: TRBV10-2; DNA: TGCGCCAGCAGTTTGAGTCGGAGACTGATGAACACTGAAGCTTTCTTT; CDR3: CASSLSRRLMNTEAFF
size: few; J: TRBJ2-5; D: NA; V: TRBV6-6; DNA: TGTGCCAGCAGTTACGGCGGGACAGCGCAAGAGACCCAGTACTTC; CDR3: CASSYGGTAQETQYF
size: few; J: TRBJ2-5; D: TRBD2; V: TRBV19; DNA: TGTGCCTGCGGAGAGGAGGGACTAGCGGGAGAGACCCAGTACTTC; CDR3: CACGEEGLAGETQYF
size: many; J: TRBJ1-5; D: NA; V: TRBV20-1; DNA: TGCAGTGCTACGGTCCGCTGGAAAGGGATTCAGCCCCAGCATTTT; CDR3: CSATVRWKGIQPQHF
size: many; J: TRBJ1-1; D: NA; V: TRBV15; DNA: TGTGCCACCAGCAGAGTCAGGGTACTATCTGAAGCTTTCTTT; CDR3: CATSRVRVLSEAFF
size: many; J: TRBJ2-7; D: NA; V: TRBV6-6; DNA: TGTGCCAGCAGAAGGACCCACCACGAGCAGTACTTC; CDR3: CASRRTHHEQYF
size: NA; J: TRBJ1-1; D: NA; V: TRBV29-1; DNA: TGCAGCGTTGAAAGGGGGACGGTGTCCGCTTTCTTT; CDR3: CSVERGTVSAFF
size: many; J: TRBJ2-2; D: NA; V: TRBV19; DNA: TGTGCCGCTCGGAACACCGGGGAGCTGTTTTTT; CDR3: CAARNTGELFF
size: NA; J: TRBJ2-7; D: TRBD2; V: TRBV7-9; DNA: TGTGCCAGCAGCTTGGATGTTGGGGGAGGGGACGAGCAGTACTTC; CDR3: CASSLDVGGGDEQYF
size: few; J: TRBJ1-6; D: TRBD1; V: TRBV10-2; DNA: TGTGCCATCAGTCTGACAGGGAGACTCTATAATTCACCCCTCCACTTT; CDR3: CAISLTGRLYNSPLHF
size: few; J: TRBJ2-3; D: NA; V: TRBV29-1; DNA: TGCAGCGTTGGTATGCTGGGCGGCGCTGCACAAGGGACGCAGTATTTT; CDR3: CSVGMLGGAAQGTQYF
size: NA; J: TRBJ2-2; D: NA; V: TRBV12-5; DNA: TGTGCTAGTGGCCAGTGGAGTAGCGAGGAGCTGTTTTTT; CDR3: CASGQWSSEELFF
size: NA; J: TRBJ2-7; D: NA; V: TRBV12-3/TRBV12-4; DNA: TGTGCCAGCAGCCCTGTACAGGGTTGGAGCGAGCAGTACTTC; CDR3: CASSPVQGWSEQYF
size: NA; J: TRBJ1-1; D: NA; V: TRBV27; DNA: TGTGCCAGCAGTTGGGCAGGCCTTAACACTGAAGCTTTCTTT; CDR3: CASSWAGLNTEAFF
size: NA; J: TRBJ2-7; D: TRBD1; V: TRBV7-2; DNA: TGTGCCAGCAGCTTTCCGGGACAGGGGGCCGAGCAGTACTTC; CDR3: CASSFPGQGAEQYF
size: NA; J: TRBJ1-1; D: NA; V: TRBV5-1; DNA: TGCGCCAGCAGCGTGACAGGACCTTTGAGTACTGAAGCTTTCTTT; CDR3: CASSVTGPLSTEAFF
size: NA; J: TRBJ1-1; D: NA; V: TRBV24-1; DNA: TGTGCCACCAGTGACCCCGCCAGGGCGGAAGCTTTCTTT; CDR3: CATSDPARAEAFF
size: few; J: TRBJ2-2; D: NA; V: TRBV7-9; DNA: TGTGCCAGCAGCTTAGATATTCACACCGGGGAGCTGTTTTTT; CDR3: CASSLDIHTGELFF
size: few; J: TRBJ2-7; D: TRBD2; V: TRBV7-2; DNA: TGTGCCAGCAGCCCTACTAGCGGGAGGACGGTAGAGAACTTC; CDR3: CASSPTSGRTVENF
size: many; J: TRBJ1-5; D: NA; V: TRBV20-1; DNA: TGCAGTGCTCTGTCGTTGTCCCAGCATTTT; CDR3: CSALSLSQHF
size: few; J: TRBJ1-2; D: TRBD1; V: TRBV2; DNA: TGTGCCAGCAGTGAGGGAATTAAGGGGTCGAGCCGACAGGGGGACTATGGCTACACCTTC; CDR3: CASSEGIKGSSRQGDYGYTF
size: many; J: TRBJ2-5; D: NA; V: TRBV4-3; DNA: TGCGCCAGCAGCCCTGGGGCGAAGACCCAGTACTTC; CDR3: CASSPGAKTQYF
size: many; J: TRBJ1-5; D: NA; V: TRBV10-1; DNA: TGCGCCAGCAGTGACCCTCGGGGTTCAGGGAGCGGCTTTAATCAGCCCCAGCATTTT; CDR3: CASSDPRGSGSGFNQPQHF
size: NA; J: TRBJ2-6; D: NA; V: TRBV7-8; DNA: TGTGCCAGCAGCTTGCAAAGTATGGCCGGGACATTAGTGACTGAAGCTTTC; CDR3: CASSLQSMAGTLVTEAF
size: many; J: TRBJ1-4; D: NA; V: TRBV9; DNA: TGTGCCAGCAGCGTAGACCGGCGTAATGAAAAACTGTTTTTT; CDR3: CASSVDRRNEKLFF
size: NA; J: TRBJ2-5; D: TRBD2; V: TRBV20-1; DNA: TGCAGTGCTAGAGATAGCGGGCGGAACTACCAAGAGACCCAGTACTTC; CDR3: CSARDSGRNYQETQYF
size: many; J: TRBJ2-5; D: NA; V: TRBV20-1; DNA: TGCAGTGCTGACAGAAAACAGGTCTTCCCTCGACAAGAGACCCAGTACTTC; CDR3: CSADRKQVFPRQETQYF
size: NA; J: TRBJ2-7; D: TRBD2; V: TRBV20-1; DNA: TGCAGTGGGGGAGCGGGAGGGGACACCTACGAGCAGTACTTC; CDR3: CSGGAGGDTYEQYF
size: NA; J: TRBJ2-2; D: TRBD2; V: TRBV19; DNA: TGTGCCAGTAGTCGACTAGCGGGGGGCGGCACCGGGGAGCTGTTTTTT; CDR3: CASSRLAGGGTGELFF
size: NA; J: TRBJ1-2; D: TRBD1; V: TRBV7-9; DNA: TGTGCCAGCAGCTACGGACAGGAGATCTATGGCTACACCTTC; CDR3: CASSYGQEIYGYTF
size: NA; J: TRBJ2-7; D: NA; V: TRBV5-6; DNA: TGTGCCAGCAGCTGGAAGTCCAGGTGGCGGGATCATGGCGAGCAGTACTTC; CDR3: CASSWKSRWRDHGEQYF
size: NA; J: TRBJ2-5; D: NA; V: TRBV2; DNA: TGTGCCAGCAGCGGAATGGGCAGGATCCAGTACTTC; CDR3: CASSGMGRIQYF
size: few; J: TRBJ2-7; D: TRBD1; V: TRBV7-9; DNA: TGTGCCAGCAGTCCCGCAGGGACAGGAAGCTCCTACGAGCAGTACTTC; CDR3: CASSPAGTGSSYEQYF
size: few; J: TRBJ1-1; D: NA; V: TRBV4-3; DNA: TGCGCCAGCAGCCAAGGAAGACAGGCCCGTGAAGCTTTCTTT; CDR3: CASSQGRQAREAFF
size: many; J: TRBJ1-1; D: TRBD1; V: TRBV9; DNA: TGTGCCAGCAGCGCAGGGGGCGGGGACACTGAAGCTTTCTTT; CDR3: CASSAGGGDTEAFF
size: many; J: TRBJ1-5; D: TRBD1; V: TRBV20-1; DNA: TGCAGTGCTAGTAGGGGGACAGTTAGTAGCAATCAGCCCCAGCATTTT; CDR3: CSASRGTVSSNQPQHF
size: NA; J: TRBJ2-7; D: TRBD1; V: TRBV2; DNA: TGTGCCAGCATTAAACAGGGGGCCGTTATATCCTACGAGCAGTACTTC; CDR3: CASIKQGAVISYEQYF